This record concerns one TCR beta chain sequence. The antigen is not known. The entry originates in a study of OX40 agonist ivuxolimab in advanced cancers. Study context: A male proportion of approximately 83% was recorded, with mean age about 62 years and range about 23 to 80.

Regarding the study as a whole: Some nonresponders additionally presented with little normalized T-cell clonal expansion.

Drawing of blood for sampling happened at baseline, at cycle 4 day 1, and at cycle 7 day 1. Data came from immunoSEQ multiplex PCR; TCRdb stores just in-frame clones and leaves some out. The profile shows about 82,000 clones, over 80% of them singletons. There are 14 residues in the CDR3. With 5 bases removed from V and 5 bases from J, the gap between germline ends came to 12 bases. CDR1 is PRHDT and CDR2 is FYEKMQ in the germline V gene (reference sequence). This TCR was recovered from an adult with an advanced solid tumor such as melanoma, head and neck, liver or kidney cancer. This chain links TRBV13 with TRBJ2-2, with D unclear. Sequenced material: CD4+ or CD8+ T cells sorted from blood, taken in a trial of the OX40 agonist ivuxolimab. CDR3 DNA sequence: TGTGCCAGCAGCCCACGCCTGGGTACCGGGGAGCTGTTTTTT. It translates to CASSPRLGTGELFF. The full variable domain, in which reference TRBV13 and TRBJ2-2 provide the parts outside the CDR3, is AAGVIQSPRHLIKEKRETATLKCYPIPRHDTVYWYQQGPGQDPQFLISFYEKMQSDKGSIPDRFSAQQFSDYHSELNMSSLELGDSALYFCASSPRLGTGELFFGEGSRLTVL.